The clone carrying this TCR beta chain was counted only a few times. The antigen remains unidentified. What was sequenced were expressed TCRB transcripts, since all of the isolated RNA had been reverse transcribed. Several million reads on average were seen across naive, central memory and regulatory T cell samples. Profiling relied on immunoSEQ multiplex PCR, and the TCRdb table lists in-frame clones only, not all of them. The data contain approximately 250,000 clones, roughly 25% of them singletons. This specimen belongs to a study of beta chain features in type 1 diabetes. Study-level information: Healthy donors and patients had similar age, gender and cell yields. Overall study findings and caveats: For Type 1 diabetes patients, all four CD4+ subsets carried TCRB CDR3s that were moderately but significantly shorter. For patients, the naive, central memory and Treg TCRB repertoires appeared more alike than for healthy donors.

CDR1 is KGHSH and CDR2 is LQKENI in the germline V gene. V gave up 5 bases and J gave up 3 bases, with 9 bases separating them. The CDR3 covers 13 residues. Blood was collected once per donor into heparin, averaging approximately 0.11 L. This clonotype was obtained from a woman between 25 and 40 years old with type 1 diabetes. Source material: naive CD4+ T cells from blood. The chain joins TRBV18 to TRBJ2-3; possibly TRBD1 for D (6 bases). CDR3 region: CASSSQGTDTQYF. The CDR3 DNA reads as TGTGCCAGCTCATCTCAGGGGACAGATACGCAGTATTTT.